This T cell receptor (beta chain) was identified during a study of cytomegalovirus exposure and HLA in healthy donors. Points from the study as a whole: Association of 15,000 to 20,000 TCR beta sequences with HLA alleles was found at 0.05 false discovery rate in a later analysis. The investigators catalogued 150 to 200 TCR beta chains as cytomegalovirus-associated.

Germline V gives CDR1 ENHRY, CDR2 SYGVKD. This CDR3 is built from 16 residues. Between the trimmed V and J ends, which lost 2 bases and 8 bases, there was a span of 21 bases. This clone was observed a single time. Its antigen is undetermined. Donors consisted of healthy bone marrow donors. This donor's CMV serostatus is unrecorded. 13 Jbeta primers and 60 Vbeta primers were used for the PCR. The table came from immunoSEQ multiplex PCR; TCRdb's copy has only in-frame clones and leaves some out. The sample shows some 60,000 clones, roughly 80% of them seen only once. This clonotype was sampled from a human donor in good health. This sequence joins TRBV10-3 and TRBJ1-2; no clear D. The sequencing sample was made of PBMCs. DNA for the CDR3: TGTGCCATCAGTGAGAATTTACGCCATAATCTATACGGCTACACCTTC. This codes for CAISENLRHNLYGYTF.